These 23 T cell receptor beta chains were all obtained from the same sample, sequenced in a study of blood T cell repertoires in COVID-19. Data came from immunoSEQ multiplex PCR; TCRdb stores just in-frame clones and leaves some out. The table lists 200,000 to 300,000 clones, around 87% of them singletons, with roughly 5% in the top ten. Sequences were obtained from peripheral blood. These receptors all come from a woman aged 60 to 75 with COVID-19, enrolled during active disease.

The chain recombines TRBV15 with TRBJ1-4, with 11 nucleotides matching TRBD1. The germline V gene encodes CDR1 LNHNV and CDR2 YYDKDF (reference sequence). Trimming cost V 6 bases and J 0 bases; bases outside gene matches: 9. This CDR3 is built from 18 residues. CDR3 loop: CATRRDRGTLATNEKLFF. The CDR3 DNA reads TGTGCCACCAGACGGGACAGGGGGACCCTTGCAACTAATGAAAAACTGTTTTTT.

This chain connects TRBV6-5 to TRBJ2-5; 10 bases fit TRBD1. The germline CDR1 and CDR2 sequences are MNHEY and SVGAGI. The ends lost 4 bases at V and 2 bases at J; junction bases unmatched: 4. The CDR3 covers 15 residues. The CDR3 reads CASSSPGQGQETQYF. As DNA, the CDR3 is TGTGCCAGCAGTTCTCCGGGACAGGGGCAAGAGACCCAGTACTTC.

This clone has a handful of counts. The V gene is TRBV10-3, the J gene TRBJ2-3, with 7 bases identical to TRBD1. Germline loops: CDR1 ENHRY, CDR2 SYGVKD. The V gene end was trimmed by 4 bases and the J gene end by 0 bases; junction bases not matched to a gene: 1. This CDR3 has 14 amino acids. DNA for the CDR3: TGTGCCATCAGTGTGGGACAGAGCACAGATACGCAGTATTTT. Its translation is CAISVGQSTDTQYF.

The CDR3 spells CASSKKGGDYGYTF. CDR3 DNA: TGTGCCAGTAGTAAGAAAGGGGGCGACTATGGCTACACCTTC. The chain carries TRBV19 and TRBJ1-2, with TRBD1 matching over 7 bases. V lost 4 bases, J lost 3 bases, and 5 bases stayed unmatched. Germline V CDR1 and CDR2: LNHDA, SQIVND (reference sequence). This CDR3 has 14 residues.

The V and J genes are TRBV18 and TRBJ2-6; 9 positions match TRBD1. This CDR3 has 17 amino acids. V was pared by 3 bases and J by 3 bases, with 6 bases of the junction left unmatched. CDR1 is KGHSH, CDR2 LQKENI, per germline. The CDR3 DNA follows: TGTGCCAGCTCACCCTCGACAGGGGGAGGTGGGGCCAACGTCCTGACTTTC. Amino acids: CASSPSTGGGGANVLTF.

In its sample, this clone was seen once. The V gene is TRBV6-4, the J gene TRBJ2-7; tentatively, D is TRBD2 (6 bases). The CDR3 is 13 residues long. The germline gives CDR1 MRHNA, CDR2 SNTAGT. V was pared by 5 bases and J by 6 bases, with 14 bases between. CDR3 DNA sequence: TGTGCCAGCAGTCACCTCCGGGACTCCGAGCAGTACTTC. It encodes CASSHLRDSEQYF.

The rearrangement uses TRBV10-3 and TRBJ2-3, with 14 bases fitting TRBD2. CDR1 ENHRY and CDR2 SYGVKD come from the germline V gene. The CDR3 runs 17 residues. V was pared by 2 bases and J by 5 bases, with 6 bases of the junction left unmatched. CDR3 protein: CAISEPMGLAGVDTQYF. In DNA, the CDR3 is TGTGCCATCAGTGAGCCTATGGGACTAGCGGGAGTAGATACGCAGTATTTT.

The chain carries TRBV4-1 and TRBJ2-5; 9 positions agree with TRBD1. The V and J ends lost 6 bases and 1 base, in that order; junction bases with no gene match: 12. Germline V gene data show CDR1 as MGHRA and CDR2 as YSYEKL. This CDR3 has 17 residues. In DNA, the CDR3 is TGCGCCAGCAGTCGATCCGCGGACAGGGGAATCCAAGAGACCCAGTACTTC. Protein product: CASSRSADRGIQETQYF.

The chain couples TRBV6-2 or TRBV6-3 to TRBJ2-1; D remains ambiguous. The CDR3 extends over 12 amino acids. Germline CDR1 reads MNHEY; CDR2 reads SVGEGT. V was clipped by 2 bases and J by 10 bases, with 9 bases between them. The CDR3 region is CASSYGLWEQFF. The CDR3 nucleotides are TGTGCCAGCAGTTACGGGCTGTGGGAGCAGTTCTTC.

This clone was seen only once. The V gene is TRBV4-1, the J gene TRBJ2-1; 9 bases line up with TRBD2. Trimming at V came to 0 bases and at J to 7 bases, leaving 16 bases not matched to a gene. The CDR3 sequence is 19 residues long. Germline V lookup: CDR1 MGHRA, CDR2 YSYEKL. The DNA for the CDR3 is TGCGCCAGCAGCCAAGATGGCCCCACGGCGGGAGGGGCATTTAATGAGCAGTTCTTC. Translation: CASSQDGPTAGGAFNEQFF.

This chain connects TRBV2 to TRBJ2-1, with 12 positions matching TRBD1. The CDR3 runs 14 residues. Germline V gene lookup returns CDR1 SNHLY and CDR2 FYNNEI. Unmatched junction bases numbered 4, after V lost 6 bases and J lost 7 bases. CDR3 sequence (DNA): TGTGCCAGCAGGGGGACAGGGGGCATGAATGAGCAGTTCTTC. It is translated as CASRGTGGMNEQFF.

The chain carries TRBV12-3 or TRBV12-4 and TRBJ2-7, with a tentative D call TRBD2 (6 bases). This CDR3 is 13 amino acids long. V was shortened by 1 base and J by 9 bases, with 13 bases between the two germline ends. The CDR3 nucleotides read TGTGCCAGCAGTTTAGGTGGCGGGACCTGGCAGTACTTC. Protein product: CASSLGGGTWQYF.

DNA for the CDR3: TGTGCCAGCAGTTTGGGACTAGCGGACGACCAGTACTTC. It encodes CASSLGLADDQYF. This sequence joins TRBV12-3 or TRBV12-4 and TRBJ2-5, with 11 nucleotides matching TRBD2. Germline trimming cut 3 bases from V and 10 bases from J; bases unmatched to any gene: 4. The CDR3 has 13 amino acids.

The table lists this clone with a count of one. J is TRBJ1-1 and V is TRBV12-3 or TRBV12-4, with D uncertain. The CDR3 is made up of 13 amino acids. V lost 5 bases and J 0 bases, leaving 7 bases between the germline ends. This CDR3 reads CASSVKMNTEAFF. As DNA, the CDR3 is TGTGCCAGCAGTGTCAAAATGAACACTGAAGCTTTCTTT.

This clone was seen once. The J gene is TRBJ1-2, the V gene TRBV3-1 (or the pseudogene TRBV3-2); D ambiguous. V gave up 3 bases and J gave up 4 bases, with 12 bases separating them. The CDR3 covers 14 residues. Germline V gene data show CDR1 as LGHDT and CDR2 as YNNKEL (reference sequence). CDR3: CASSQAQTIYGYTF. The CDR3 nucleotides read TGTGCCAGCAGCCAGGCACAAACCATCTATGGCTACACCTTC.

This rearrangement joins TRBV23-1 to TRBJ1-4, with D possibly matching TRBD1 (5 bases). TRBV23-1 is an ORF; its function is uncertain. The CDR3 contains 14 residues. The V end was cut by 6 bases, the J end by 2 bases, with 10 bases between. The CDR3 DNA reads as TGCGCCAGCAGCGTGGGGCAGACTAATGAAAAACTGTTTTTT. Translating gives CASSVGQTNEKLFF.

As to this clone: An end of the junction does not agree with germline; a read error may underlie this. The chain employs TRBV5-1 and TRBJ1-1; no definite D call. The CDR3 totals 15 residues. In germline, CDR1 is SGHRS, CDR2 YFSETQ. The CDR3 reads CASRLVLREDTEAFF. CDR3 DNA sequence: TGCGCCAGCAGGTTGGTTTTGCGCGAGGACACTGAAGCTTTCTTT.

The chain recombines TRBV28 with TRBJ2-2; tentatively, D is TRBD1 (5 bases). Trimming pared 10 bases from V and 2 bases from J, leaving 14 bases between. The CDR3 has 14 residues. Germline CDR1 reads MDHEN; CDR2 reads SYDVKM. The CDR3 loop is CATLGRSNTGELFF. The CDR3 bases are TGTGCCACCTTGGGGCGATCTAACACCGGGGAGCTGTTTTTT.

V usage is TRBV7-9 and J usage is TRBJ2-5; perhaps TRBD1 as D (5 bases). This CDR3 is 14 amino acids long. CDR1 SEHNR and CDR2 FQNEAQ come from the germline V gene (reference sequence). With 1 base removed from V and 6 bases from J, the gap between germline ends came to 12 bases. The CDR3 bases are TGTGCCAGCAGCTTAGTTCAGGGAACAAAGACCCAGTACTTC. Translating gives CASSLVQGTKTQYF.

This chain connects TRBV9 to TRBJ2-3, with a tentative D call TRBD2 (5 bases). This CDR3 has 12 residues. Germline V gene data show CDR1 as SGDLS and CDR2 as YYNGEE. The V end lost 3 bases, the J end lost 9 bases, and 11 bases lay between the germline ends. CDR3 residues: CASSGSRETQYF. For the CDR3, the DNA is TGTGCCAGCAGCGGGTCACGGGAAACGCAGTATTTT.

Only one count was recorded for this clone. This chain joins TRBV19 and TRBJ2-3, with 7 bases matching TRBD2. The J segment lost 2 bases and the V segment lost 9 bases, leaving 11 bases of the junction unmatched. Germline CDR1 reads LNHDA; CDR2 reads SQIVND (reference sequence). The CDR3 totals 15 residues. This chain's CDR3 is CASSPAGTLTDTQYF. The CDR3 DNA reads TGTGCCAGCTCCCCAGCGGGAACCCTCACAGATACGCAGTATTTT.

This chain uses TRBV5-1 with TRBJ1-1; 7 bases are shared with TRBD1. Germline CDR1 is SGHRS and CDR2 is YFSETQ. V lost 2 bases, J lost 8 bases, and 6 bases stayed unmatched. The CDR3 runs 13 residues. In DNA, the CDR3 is TGCGCCAGCAGCTTATATACAGGGGTGGAAGCTTTCTTT. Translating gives CASSLYTGVEAFF.

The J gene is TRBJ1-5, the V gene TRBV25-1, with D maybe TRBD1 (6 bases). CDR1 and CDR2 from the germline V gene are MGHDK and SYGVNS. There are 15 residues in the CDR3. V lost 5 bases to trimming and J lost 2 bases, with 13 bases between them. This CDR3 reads CASSPTGSGNQPQHF. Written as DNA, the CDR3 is TGTGCCAGCAGTCCTACAGGGTCGGGCAATCAGCCCCAGCATTTT.